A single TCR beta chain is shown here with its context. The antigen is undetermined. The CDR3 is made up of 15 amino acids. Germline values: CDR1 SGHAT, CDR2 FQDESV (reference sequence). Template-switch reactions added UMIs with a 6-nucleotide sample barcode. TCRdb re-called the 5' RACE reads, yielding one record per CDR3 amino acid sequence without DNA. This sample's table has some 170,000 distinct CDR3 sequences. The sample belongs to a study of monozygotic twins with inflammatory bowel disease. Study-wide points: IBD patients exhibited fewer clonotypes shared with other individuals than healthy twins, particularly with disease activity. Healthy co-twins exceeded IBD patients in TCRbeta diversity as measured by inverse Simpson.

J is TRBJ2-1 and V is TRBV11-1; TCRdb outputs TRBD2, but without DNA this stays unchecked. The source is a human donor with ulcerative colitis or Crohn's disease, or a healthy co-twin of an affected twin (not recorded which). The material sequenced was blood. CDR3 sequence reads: CASSPWGLAGNEQFF.